These 31 T cell receptor beta chains were sequenced from one sample in a study of blood T cell repertoires in COVID-19. Measured with immunoSEQ multiplex PCR; TCRdb has only the in-frame clones, and not every one. The sample consists of roughly 30,000 clones, 75% to 90% of them appearing once. The sequenced sample consisted of peripheral blood. Receptors were obtained from a human donor with acute or convalescent COVID-19. The donor label of this sample is uncertain.

The V and J genes are TRBV2 and TRBJ2-3; D possibly corresponds to TRBD2 (5 bases). This CDR3 contains 13 residues. Germline assignment: CDR1 SNHLY and CDR2 FYNNEI. Between the trimmed V and J ends, which lost 7 bases and 2 bases, there was a span of 10 bases. CDR3 sequence reads: CASNQRITDTQYF. CDR3 in DNA: TGTGCCAGCAACCAGCGGATCACAGATACGCAGTATTTT.

The chain carries TRBV11-3 and TRBJ1-1, with D maybe TRBD1 (6 bases). This CDR3 comprises 16 residues. Germline V lookup: CDR1 SGHNT, CDR2 YENEEA. Trimming removed 1 base from V and 1 base from J, with 13 bases in between. CDR3 region: CASSLGAQGSNTEAFF. The CDR3 DNA follows: TGTGCCAGCAGCTTAGGAGCTCAGGGGTCGAACACTGAAGCTTTCTTT.

The chain combines TRBV5-4 with TRBJ2-1; a possible D gene is TRBD1 (7 bases). Trimming cost V 3 bases and J 4 bases, with 11 bases left between them. Germline V gene data show CDR1 as SGHNT and CDR2 as YYREEE (reference sequence). This CDR3 is built from 14 residues. The CDR3 DNA is TGTGCCAGCAGCTGGCGGGACAGATACAATGAGCAGTTCTTC. This gives the protein CASSWRDRYNEQFF.

The J gene is TRBJ2-1, the V gene TRBV6-5; 9 bases map to TRBD2. In germline, CDR1 is MNHEY, CDR2 SVGAGI. V shed 8 bases and J 6 bases; nucleotides not matched to a gene: 11. This CDR3 spans 15 amino acids. For the CDR3, the DNA is TGTGCCAGCTCCGCTGTAGCGGGAGTATCCAATGAGCAGTTCTTC. Amino acid sequence: CASSAVAGVSNEQFF.

The chain recombines TRBV19 with TRBJ2-3; the match to TRBD2 covers 10 bases. The ends lost 5 bases at V and 8 bases at J; junction bases unmatched: 7. Germline V gene lookup returns CDR1 LNHDA and CDR2 SQIVND (reference sequence). The CDR3 contains 14 residues. As DNA, the CDR3 is TGTGCCAGTAGTGTCCTAACTAGCGGGGCTACGCAGTATTTT. Translated, it gives CASSVLTSGATQYF.

The chain combines TRBV6-5 with TRBJ2-7; weak D call: TRBD1 (5 bases). This CDR3 spans 15 amino acids. The V end lost 7 bases, the J end lost 4 bases, and 20 bases lay between the germline ends. The germline CDR1 and CDR2 sequences are MNHEY and SVGAGI. The CDR3 spells CASMNRYSLKYEQYF. CDR3 DNA: TGTGCCAGCATGAACAGGTACAGCCTGAAGTACGAGCAGTACTTC.

The chain joins TRBV2 to TRBJ1-5; the D gene is possibly TRBD1 (5 bases). This CDR3 spans 14 amino acids. Germline V gives CDR1 SNHLY, CDR2 FYNNEI. V lost 4 bases, J lost 3 bases, and 10 bases lay in between. In nucleotides, the CDR3 is TGTGCCAGCAGTGGGGGGGGAGTCAATCAGCCCCAGCATTTT. This encodes CASSGGGVNQPQHF.

The gene calls are TRBV19 and TRBJ1-2, with TRBD1 matching over 10 bases. Looked up from germline, CDR1 is LNHDA and CDR2 is SQIVND (reference sequence). This CDR3 comprises 17 residues. The J segment lost 2 bases and the V segment lost 4 bases, leaving 10 bases of the junction unmatched. The DNA of the CDR3 is TGTGCCAGTAGTAGCGGGGCGAGGGGACAGGGGAACTATGGCTACACCTTC. This encodes CASSSGARGQGNYGYTF.

The rearrangement joins TRBV2 to TRBJ2-7, with 11 nucleotides matching TRBD1. Germline V gives CDR1 SNHLY, CDR2 FYNNEI. Trimming removed 9 bases from V and 4 bases from J; junction bases left unmatched: 5. The CDR3 runs 13 residues. The CDR3 bases are TGTGCCAGTTCCGGGACAGGGGGGTACGAGCAGTACTTC. Amino acid sequence: CASSGTGGYEQYF.

The chain has TRBV27 and TRBJ1-5, with D maybe TRBD1 (5 bases). The germline V gene has CDR1 MNHEY and CDR2 SMNVEV (reference sequence). The CDR3 spans 15 residues. The germline V and J ends were trimmed by 6 bases and 4 bases, with 16 bases remaining between them. The CDR3 loop reads CASSPGQGPNQPQHF. CDR3 sequence (DNA): TGTGCCAGCAGCCCTGGCCAGGGCCCTAATCAGCCCCAGCATTTT.

The V and J genes are TRBV5-4 and TRBJ1-3; weak D call: TRBD1 (5 bases). Germline V gives CDR1 SGHNT, CDR2 YYREEE (reference sequence). The V end lost 4 bases, the J end lost 2 bases, and 13 bases lay between the germline ends. This CDR3 is 15 amino acids long. CDR3: CASSLEGAPGNTIYF. In DNA form, the CDR3 reads TGTGCCAGCAGCCTTGAAGGGGCCCCTGGAAACACCATATATTTT.

This chain connects TRBV24-1 to TRBJ2-3; a weak D match, TRBD2 (6 bases). Germline V gene sequence: CDR1 KGHDR, CDR2 SFDVKD. Trimming shortened V by 3 bases and J by 3 bases, and 12 bases separated the two germline ends. The CDR3 consists of 15 residues. CDR3 nucleotides: TGTGCCACCAGTGATGCGGGACTGGAAACAGATACGCAGTATTTT. Its protein is CATSDAGLETDTQYF.

The chain carries TRBV4-3 and TRBJ1-2, with 8 bases lining up with TRBD1. This CDR3 is 16 amino acids long. V lost 2 bases to trimming and J lost 2 bases; unmatched junction nucleotides: 7. From germline, CDR1 is LGHNA and CDR2 YSLEER. The CDR3 bases are TGCGCCAGCAGCCAATGGTCAGGGGGCGGGAACTATGGCTACACCTTC. Protein: CASSQWSGGGNYGYTF.

The V call is TRBV19, the J call TRBJ1-4; 7 positions agree with TRBD1. The CDR3 sequence is 14 residues long. The J segment lost 10 bases and the V segment lost 1 base, leaving 6 bases of the junction unmatched. CDR1 is LNHDA and CDR2 is SQIVND in the germline V gene (reference sequence). CDR3 region: CASSIARDSGKLFF. Here the CDR3 DNA reads TGTGCCAGTAGTATAGCCCGGGACAGTGGAAAACTGTTTTTT.

The chain has TRBV27 and TRBJ2-1; D is undetermined. V was shortened by 2 bases and J by 1 base, with 9 bases between the two germline ends. The CDR3 extends over 15 amino acids. Per the germline V gene, CDR1 is MNHEY and CDR2 is SMNVEV (reference sequence). The CDR3 protein is CASSLGQLSYNEQFF. CDR3 nucleotides: TGTGCCAGCAGTTTAGGGCAGCTATCCTACAATGAGCAGTTCTTC.

This chain joins TRBV6-5 and TRBJ2-7; D might be TRBD1 (5 bases). Trimming stripped 6 bases from V and 2 bases from J, with 8 bases between. The CDR3 length is 12 residues. Germline CDR1 reads MNHEY; CDR2 reads SVGAGI. The CDR3 region is CASRTTAYEQYF. DNA of the CDR3: TGTGCCAGCAGGACGACAGCCTACGAGCAGTACTTC.

The V call is TRBV7-9, the J call TRBJ1-2, with 7 bases that match TRBD1. From germline, CDR1 is SEHNR and CDR2 FQNEAQ (reference sequence). This CDR3 comprises 18 residues. Trimming removed 5 bases from V and 4 bases from J; junction bases left unmatched: 19. CDR3 sequence reads: CASSITGTVVAKGYGYTF. The CDR3 nucleotides read TGTGCCAGCAGCATTACCGGGACAGTGGTCGCTAAGGGCTATGGCTACACCTTC.

This clone was recorded only once. The gene calls are TRBV4-2 and TRBJ1-4, with a tentative D call TRBD1 (6 bases). V dropped 0 bases and J dropped 7 bases, with 12 bases sitting between them. Germline V gene data show CDR1 as LGHNA and CDR2 as YNFKEQ. This CDR3 contains 15 residues. CDR3 in DNA: TGTGCCAGCAGCCAAGATTGGGTAGGGGGTGAAAAACTGTTTTTT. Amino acid sequence: CASSQDWVGGEKLFF.

This chain joins TRBV10-3 and TRBJ2-3; 7 bases map to TRBD2. Trimming cost V 3 bases and J 2 bases; bases outside gene matches: 5. CDR1 is ENHRY and CDR2 is SYGVKD in the germline V gene. The CDR3 length is 15 residues. The chain's CDR3 is CAISELAQPTDTQYF. CDR3 in DNA: TGTGCCATCAGTGAACTAGCGCAGCCCACAGATACGCAGTATTTT.

This clone was detected a few times. The chain links TRBV6-2 or TRBV6-3 to TRBJ1-1; possible D gene TRBD1, 6 bases. V lost 2 bases, J lost 4 bases, and 17 bases lay in between. The CDR3 consists of 16 residues. Germline V lookup: CDR1 MNHEY, CDR2 SVGEGT. The CDR3 reads CASSYVKGGASTEAFF. Here the CDR3 DNA reads TGTGCCAGCAGTTACGTTAAAGGGGGAGCAAGCACTGAAGCTTTCTTT.

The rearrangement joins TRBV3-1 (or the pseudogene TRBV3-2) to TRBJ2-2, with 9 bases identical to TRBD1. Germline V lookup: CDR1 LGHDT, CDR2 YNNKEL (reference sequence). V was clipped by 4 bases and J by 7 bases; unmatched bases: 4. CDR3 length: 14 amino acids. CDR3 bases: TGTGCCAGCAGCCCCGGGACAGGGAACGGGGAGCTGTTTTTT. The encoded protein is CASSPGTGNGELFF.

The CDR3 DNA follows: TGTGCCAGCAGCTTAGCGGCAGGGTCAAATTCACCCCTCCACTTT. Translation gives CASSLAAGSNSPLHF. This chain joins TRBV7-2 and TRBJ1-6; tentatively, D is TRBD1 (5 bases). Germline CDR1 SGHTA, CDR2 FQGNSA. The CDR3 is made up of 15 amino acids. Trimming removed 0 bases at V and 7 bases at J, with 10 bases between.

This clone has more than one count but fewer than ten. This chain joins TRBV10-2 and TRBJ1-2; 8 bases agree with TRBD1. With V trimmed by 6 bases and J by 5 bases, 11 bases remained unmatched. The CDR3 consists of 15 residues. Per the germline V gene, CDR1 is WSHSY and CDR2 is SAAADI. The CDR3 sequence: CASSVDRGGLYGYTF. The CDR3 coding sequence is TGCGCCAGCAGCGTTGACAGGGGCGGGTTATATGGCTACACCTTC.

The V call is TRBV24-1, the J call TRBJ1-2; 7 nucleotides agree with TRBD1. CDR3 length: 14 residues. Trimming cost V 3 bases and J 7 bases; bases outside gene matches: 7. Germline CDR1 and CDR2: KGHDR and SFDVKD. The CDR3 region has the DNA TGTGCCACCAGTGATACGAGGGACAGTCGTGGCTACACCTTC. Translation gives CATSDTRDSRGYTF.

The chain combines TRBV27 with TRBJ1-4; tentative D call: TRBD1 (5 bases). There are 15 residues in the CDR3. Trimming stripped 0 bases from V and 7 bases from J, with 12 bases between. Germline V CDR1 and CDR2: MNHEY, SMNVEV (reference sequence). In nucleotides, the CDR3 is TGTGCCAGCAGTTTATCTGGAGGGGTGGGTGAAAAACTGTTTTTT. Amino acid sequence: CASSLSGGVGEKLFF.

V gene TRBV27 combines with J gene TRBJ1-2, with D possibly TRBD1 on 5 matching bases. Trimming removed 2 bases from V and 0 bases from J, with 10 bases in between. The CDR3 totals 15 residues. Germline V gene sequence: CDR1 MNHEY, CDR2 SMNVEV (reference sequence). CDR3 nucleotide sequence: TGTGCCAGCAGTTTAAAAGGGGCTTCTAACTATGGCTACACCTTC. Protein product: CASSLKGASNYGYTF.

The V and J genes are TRBV6-1 and TRBJ1-2; TRBD1 might be the D (6 bases). CDR3 length: 14 residues. Germline assignment: CDR1 MNHNS and CDR2 SASEGT. The germline V and J ends were trimmed by 1 base and 7 bases, with 13 bases remaining between them. Here the CDR3 reads CASSEGRGWGGYTF. The CDR3 DNA sequence: TGTGCCAGCAGTGAAGGCAGGGGTTGGGGTGGCTACACCTTC.

The chain combines TRBV19 with TRBJ1-4; TRBD1 might be the D (5 bases). The CDR3 extends over 13 amino acids. V lost 6 bases, J lost 7 bases, and 12 bases lay in between. CDR1 and CDR2 from the germline V gene are LNHDA and SQIVND (reference sequence). The CDR3 is CASRNSGGEKLFF. The CDR3 nucleotides read TGTGCCAGTAGGAACTCCGGGGGTGAAAAACTGTTTTTT. Variable domain in full (rest from reference TRBV19 and TRBJ1-4): DGGITQSPKYLFRKEGQNVTLSCEQNLNHDAMYWYRQDPGQGLRLIYYSQIVNDFQKGDIAEGYSVSREKKESFPLTVTSAQKNPTAFYLCASRNSGGEKLFFGSGTQLSVL.

V is TRBV11-3 and J is TRBJ2-7; 10 bases align to TRBD1. The CDR3 is 14 amino acids. The germline V gene encodes CDR1 SGHNT and CDR2 YENEEA. V was clipped by 6 bases and J by 2 bases; unmatched bases: 4. Here the CDR3 DNA reads TGTGCCAGCAGACGGGACAGGGGAGCCTACGAGCAGTACTTC. This codes for CASRRDRGAYEQYF.

The rearrangement links TRBV9 to TRBJ1-3, with 9 bases lining up with TRBD1. The trim removed 0 bases at V and 4 bases at J, leaving 2 bases unmatched. This CDR3 is 15 amino acids long. Looked up from germline, CDR1 is SGDLS and CDR2 is YYNGEE. This chain's CDR3 is CASSVGTGEGNTIYF. The CDR3 bases are TGTGCCAGCAGCGTAGGGACAGGGGAAGGAAACACCATATATTTT.

This chain joins TRBV11-3 and TRBJ2-1; 8 positions agree with TRBD2. The CDR3 loop spans 15 amino acids. CDR1 SGHNT and CDR2 YENEEA come from the germline V gene. V shed 5 bases, J shed 7 bases, and the junction held 10 bases outside the gene matches. CDR3 region: CASSRSGSIENEQFF. CDR3 coding DNA: TGTGCCAGCAGCCGAAGCGGGAGTATTGAAAATGAGCAGTTCTTC.